These 19 T cell receptor beta chains were all obtained from the same sample, sequenced in a study of T cell responses to AZD1222 COVID-19 vaccine. Clones were read by immunoSEQ multiplex PCR, and TCRdb kept only the in-frame ones, dropping some. The table shows fewer than 90,000 clones, with about 89% occurring only once. This sample comprised peripheral blood, obtained 28 days after the second AZD1222 dose. Source of these receptors: an adult who received the AZD1222 COVID-19 vaccine.

This chain connects TRBV30 to TRBJ1-2; tentative D call: TRBD1 (5 bases). V lost 0 bases, J lost 5 bases, and 13 bases lay in between. The CDR3 is 14 residues long. The germline V gene encodes CDR1 GTSNPN and CDR2 SVGIG (reference sequence). CDR3 sequence (DNA): TGTGCCTGGAGTGTACAAGGGACCGCGTATGGCTACACCTTC. Translation gives CAWSVQGTAYGYTF.

CDR3 DNA: TGTGCCAGCAGCCCAGGCCAGGGACAGGGACACTATGGCTACACCTTC. It encodes CASSPGQGQGHYGYTF. The chain joins TRBV7-9 to TRBJ1-2, with 9 positions matching TRBD1. The CDR3 totals 16 residues. Looked up from germline, CDR1 is SEHNR and CDR2 is FQNEAQ (reference sequence). V lost 5 bases to trimming and J lost 3 bases; unmatched junction nucleotides: 10. Based on the CDR3 plus reference TRBV7-9 and TRBJ1-2, the full variable domain is DTGVSQNPRHKITKRGQNVTFRCDPISEHNRLYWYRQTLGQGPEFLTYFQNEAQLEKSRLLSDRFSAERPKGSFSTLEIQRTEQGDSAMYLCASSPGQGQGHYGYTFGSGTRLTVV.

This chain uses TRBV11-2 with TRBJ2-7; D is ambiguous. The CDR3 has 14 residues. Germline values: CDR1 SGHAT, CDR2 FQNNGV. V lost 1 base and J 6 bases, leaving 13 bases between the germline ends. The CDR3 is CASSLVPTSGEQYF. The CDR3, as DNA: TGTGCCAGCAGCTTAGTTCCTACTTCAGGCGAGCAGTACTTC. The full variable domain, rest sourced from reference TRBV11-2 and TRBJ2-7, is EAGVAQSPRYKIIEKRQSVAFWCNPISGHATLYWYQQILGQGPKLLIQFQNNGVVDDSQLPKDRFSAERLKGVDSTLKIQPAKLEDSAVYLCASSLVPTSGEQYFGPGTRLTVT.

CDR3 region: CASSRDRANTEAFF. CDR3 nucleotide sequence: TGTGCCAGCAGCCGGGACAGGGCGAACACTGAAGCTTTCTTT. The genes are TRBV5-4 and TRBJ1-1, with 9 bases lining up with TRBD1. V shed 4 bases and J 1 base; nucleotides not matched to a gene: 2. The CDR3 is 14 residues long. Germline V lookup: CDR1 SGHNT, CDR2 YYREEE (reference sequence).

The genes are TRBV5-6 and TRBJ2-7; D remains ambiguous. CDR3 length: 16 amino acids. The V end was cut by 2 bases, the J end by 7 bases, with 22 bases between. CDR1 is SGHDT, CDR2 YYEEEE, per germline. For the CDR3, the DNA is TGTGCCAGCAGCTTTGTCAGTTCAGCCACATCTAGGGAGCAGTACTTC. Its translation is CASSFVSSATSREQYF.

This clone occurred once. In DNA form, the CDR3 reads TGTGCCAGTAGGACGACTAGTTACAGCGAGCAGTTCTTC. Amino acids: CASRTTSYSEQFF. V is TRBV19 and J is TRBJ2-1; D is possibly TRBD2 (6 bases). The CDR3 totals 13 residues. Germline CDR1 is LNHDA and CDR2 is SQIVND (reference sequence). Trimming took 6 bases from V and 10 from J, leaving 16 bases between them.

The rearrangement uses TRBV29-1 and TRBJ1-1; D gene unclear. Germline CDR1 is SQVTM and CDR2 is ANQGSEA. V was cut by 7 bases and J by 0 bases, with 15 bases left in between. The CDR3 has 14 amino acids. The CDR3 spells CSAEPRIMNTEAFF. The CDR3 coding sequence is TGCAGCGCCGAGCCACGAATTATGAACACTGAAGCTTTCTTT.

About this clone: Additional DNA sequences in this sample encode the identical CDR3. V gene TRBV28 combines with J gene TRBJ1-5; D remains ambiguous. The CDR3 totals 12 residues. Deletions cut 4 bases from V and 8 bases from J, with 9 bases between. Germline CDR1 is MDHEN and CDR2 is SYDVKM. The CDR3 coding sequence is TGTGCCAGCAGTTCCTTAGGGAAGCCCCAGCATTTT. Residues: CASSSLGKPQHF.

The V and J genes are TRBV28 and TRBJ1-3; D is ambiguous. Trimming took off 2 bases at V and 3 bases at J, with 14 bases between the two ends. The length of the CDR3 is 16 residues. The germline V gene has CDR1 MDHEN and CDR2 SYDVKM. In nucleotides, the CDR3 is TGTGCCAGCAGTTTAGTGATGGCCGGGAGTGGAAACACCATATATTTT. This codes for CASSLVMAGSGNTIYF.

The chain is built from TRBV19 and TRBJ2-2; weak D call: TRBD1 (6 bases). The CDR3 sequence is 14 residues long. Trimming shortened V by 3 bases and J by 3 bases, and 8 bases separated the two germline ends. Germline V gene data show CDR1 as LNHDA and CDR2 as SQIVND (reference sequence). This chain's CDR3 is CASSMGAYTGELFF. The CDR3 nucleotides are TGTGCCAGTAGTATGGGGGCCTACACCGGGGAGCTGTTTTTT.

CDR3: CATSDFWSEQYF. The CDR3 DNA reads as TGTGCCACCAGTGATTTTTGGAGCGAGCAGTACTTC. The chain links TRBV24-1 to TRBJ2-7; D is uncertain. This CDR3 has 12 amino acids. V lost 1 base to trimming and J lost 6 bases, with 6 bases between them. Germline loops: CDR1 KGHDR, CDR2 SFDVKD.

The chain has TRBV5-4 and TRBJ2-1; TRBD2 aligns across 13 bases. Germline V gene data show CDR1 as SGHNT and CDR2 as YYREEE (reference sequence). V lost 7 bases and J lost 1; bases outside the gene matches: 11. This CDR3 has 18 residues. Here the CDR3 DNA reads TGTGCCAGCGTACAAACTAGCGGGGGGGCCGGGTCCTACAATGAGCAGTTCTTC. It codes for CASVQTSGGAGSYNEQFF.

The V gene is TRBV6-5, the J gene TRBJ1-1, with 8 bases matching TRBD1. From germline, CDR1 is MNHEY and CDR2 SVGAGI. Germline trimming cut 5 bases from V and 5 bases from J; bases unmatched to any gene: 7. The CDR3 is 14 residues long. Here the CDR3 DNA reads TGTGCCAGCAGTCCAGGGGGCTCGGGGACTGAAGCTTTCTTT. Protein: CASSPGGSGTEAFF.

The rearrangement uses TRBV6-5 and TRBJ1-4; D not certain. The CDR3 covers 15 residues. Germline V gene data show CDR1 as MNHEY and CDR2 as SVGAGI. V was trimmed by 0 bases and J by 8 bases, leaving 13 bases between them. The CDR3 spells CASSYSFSLREKLFF. The CDR3 nucleotides read TGTGCCAGCAGTTACTCGTTTTCGTTACGGGAAAAACTGTTTTTT.

The chain links TRBV7-9 to TRBJ1-4, with TRBD1 identical over 7 bases. Germline CDR1 SEHNR, CDR2 FQNEAQ (reference sequence). Germline trimming cut 2 bases from V and 4 bases from J; bases unmatched to any gene: 7. The CDR3 has 16 residues. CDR3 DNA sequence: TGTGCCAGCAGCTTAAGACAGGGAGGGAGTAATGAAAAACTGTTTTTT. Translating it yields CASSLRQGGSNEKLFF.

The V call is TRBV14, the J call TRBJ1-2; no clear D gene. V was shortened by 0 bases and J by 4 bases, with 12 bases between the two germline ends. This CDR3 has 15 residues. Germline CDR1 SGHDN, CDR2 FVKESK. CDR3 protein: CASSQDLSGIYGYTF. DNA of the CDR3: TGTGCCAGCAGCCAAGATCTTTCAGGTATCTATGGCTACACCTTC.

This rearrangement joins TRBV6-5 to TRBJ1-3; D gene ambiguous. Looked up from germline, CDR1 is MNHEY and CDR2 is SVGAGI. The CDR3 has 12 residues. This CDR3 is CVRTATGHTIYF. The CDR3 region has the DNA TGTGTGAGGACCGCCACCGGCCACACCATATATTTT.

The V and J genes are TRBV3-1 (or the pseudogene TRBV3-2) and TRBJ1-2; maybe TRBD1 (5 bases). V was trimmed by 7 bases and J by 6 bases, leaving 21 bases between them. The CDR3 extends over 15 amino acids. Germline loops: CDR1 LGHDT, CDR2 YNNKEL (reference sequence). CDR3 protein: CASTSGRGARNGYTF. CDR3 bases: TGTGCCAGCACCTCAGGGCGGGGCGCGAGAAATGGCTACACCTTC.

The rearrangement uses TRBV19 and TRBJ1-2; possibly TRBD1 for D (6 bases). The CDR3 runs 17 residues. Germline CDR1 LNHDA, CDR2 SQIVND (reference sequence). The germline V and J ends were trimmed by 3 bases and 0 bases, with 17 bases remaining between them. The CDR3 DNA reads TGTGCCAGTAGTATTTATCCCCAGGGGTCTACTAACTATGGCTACACCTTC. Protein sequence: CASSIYPQGSTNYGYTF. Combining the CDR3 with reference TRBV19 and TRBJ1-2 gives the whole variable domain DGGITQSPKYLFRKEGQNVTLSCEQNLNHDAMYWYRQDPGQGLRLIYYSQIVNDFQKGDIAEGYSVSREKKESFPLTVTSAQKNPTAFYLCASSIYPQGSTNYGYTFGSGTRLTVV.